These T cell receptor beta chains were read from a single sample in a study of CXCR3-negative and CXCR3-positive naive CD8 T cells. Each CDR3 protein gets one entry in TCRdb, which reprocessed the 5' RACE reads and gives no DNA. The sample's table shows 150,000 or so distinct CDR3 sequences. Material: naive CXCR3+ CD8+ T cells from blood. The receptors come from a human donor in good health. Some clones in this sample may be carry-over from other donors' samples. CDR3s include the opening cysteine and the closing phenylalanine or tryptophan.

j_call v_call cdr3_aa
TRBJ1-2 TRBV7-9 CASSSATGESADGYTF
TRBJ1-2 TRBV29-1 CSVPGQGGYTF
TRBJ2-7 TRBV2 CASSEGRGAKTYEQYF
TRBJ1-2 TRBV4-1 CASSPEGNYGYTF
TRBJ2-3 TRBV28 CASSSGWLEEADTQYF
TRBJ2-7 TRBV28 CASSSVGDYEQYF
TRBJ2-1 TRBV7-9 CASSPISGSYNEQFF
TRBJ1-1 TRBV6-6 CASSFGFGDPFTEAFF
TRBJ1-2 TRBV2 CASSELDRVNYGYTF
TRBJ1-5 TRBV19 CASNFFSGQNQPQHF
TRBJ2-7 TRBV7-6 CASSPRQGYYEQYF
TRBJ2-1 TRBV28 CASSHTGTEQFF
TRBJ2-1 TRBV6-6 CASSYIRTSGAYNEQFF
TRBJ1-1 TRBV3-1 CASNEGAAMNTEAFF
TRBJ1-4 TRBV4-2 CASSQDRGTGGEKLFF
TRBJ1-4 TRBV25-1 CASSEFGSANEKLFF
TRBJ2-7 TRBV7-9 CASSWTSGSPEQYF
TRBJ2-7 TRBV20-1 CSTRDSFYEQYF
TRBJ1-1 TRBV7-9 CASSLSPGRGADAFF
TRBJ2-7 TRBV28 CASSPDITYEQYF
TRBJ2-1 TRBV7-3 CASSLIGQSAYNEQFF
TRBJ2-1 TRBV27 CASSATSGPYNEQFF
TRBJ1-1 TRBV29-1 CSIRPPTGANTEAFF
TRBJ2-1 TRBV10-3 CAISEEDRDWDTQYF
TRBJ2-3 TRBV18 CASSPKTGEPTDTQYF